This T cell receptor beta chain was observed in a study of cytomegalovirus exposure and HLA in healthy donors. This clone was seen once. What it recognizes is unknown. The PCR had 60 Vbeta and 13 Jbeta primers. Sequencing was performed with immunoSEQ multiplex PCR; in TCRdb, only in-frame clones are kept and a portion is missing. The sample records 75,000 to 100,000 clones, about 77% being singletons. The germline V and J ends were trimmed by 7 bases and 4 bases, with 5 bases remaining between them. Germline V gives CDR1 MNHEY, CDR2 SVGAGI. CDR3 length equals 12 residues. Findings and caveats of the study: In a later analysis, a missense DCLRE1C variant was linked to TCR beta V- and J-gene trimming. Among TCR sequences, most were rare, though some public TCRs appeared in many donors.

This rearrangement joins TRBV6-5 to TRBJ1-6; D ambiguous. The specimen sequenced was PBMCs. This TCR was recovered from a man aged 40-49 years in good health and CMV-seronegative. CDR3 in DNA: TGTGCCAGCATGAGGTATAATTCACCCCTCCACTTT. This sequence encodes CASMRYNSPLHF.